A selection of T cell receptor beta chains follows, all from one sample in a study of Ad26.COV2.S vaccination and SARS-CoV-2 variants. This table comes from immunoSEQ multiplex PCR, and its TCRdb copy is limited to in-frame clones, with some not included. This table holds around 450,000 clones, roughly nine tenths found once. The material was peripheral blood, obtained in a trial of Ad26.COV2.S vaccine versus placebo. The receptors come from a person between 18 and 65 years old who received the Ad26.COV2.S COVID-19 vaccine or a placebo. CDR3s include the opening cysteine and the closing phenylalanine or tryptophan. The D gene is left open where the match is weak. Some rows mark clone size as missing; the rest say once, few, many or name a class of expanded clone.

abundance: .; d_gene: .; v_gene: TRBV12-5; j_gene: TRBJ2-5; CDR3nt: TGTGCTAGTGGTTTGGGGGCAGGGGAGACCCAGTACTTC; CDR3aa: CASGLGAGETQYF
abundance: .; d_gene: .; v_gene: TRBV5-1; j_gene: TRBJ2-5; CDR3nt: TGCGCCAGCAGTTACCAAAGCGACCAAGAGACCCAGTACTTC; CDR3aa: CASSYQSDQETQYF
abundance: once; d_gene: .; v_gene: TRBV19; j_gene: TRBJ2-2; CDR3nt: TGTGCCAGTACCCTGGCCGGTCTGAACACCGGGGAGCTGTTTTTT; CDR3aa: CASTLAGLNTGELFF
abundance: .; d_gene: TRBD2; v_gene: TRBV4-2; j_gene: TRBJ2-3; CDR3nt: TGTGCCAGCAGCCGCCACGGGGGAGCGGGGATCACAGATACGCAGTATTTT; CDR3aa: CASSRHGGAGITDTQYF
abundance: .; d_gene: TRBD2; v_gene: TRBV25-1; j_gene: TRBJ2-1; CDR3nt: TGTGCCAGCAGTGAGACCCTACTAGCGGGAGGCTCCTACAATGAGCAGTTCTTC; CDR3aa: CASSETLLAGGSYNEQFF
abundance: .; d_gene: TRBD1; v_gene: TRBV7-9; j_gene: TRBJ1-1; CDR3nt: TGTGCCAGCAGCTATCGGACAGGCGTGAACACTGAAGCTTTCTTT; CDR3aa: CASSYRTGVNTEAFF
abundance: .; d_gene: TRBD1; v_gene: TRBV25-1; j_gene: TRBJ1-3; CDR3nt: TGTGCCAGCAGTGGATACGACAGGGAGACAGCTGGAAACACCATATATTTT; CDR3aa: CASSGYDRETAGNTIYF
abundance: .; d_gene: .; v_gene: TRBV9; j_gene: TRBJ1-1; CDR3nt: TGTGCCAGCAGCGTAGGGCAGAAGAACACTGAAGCTTTCTTT; CDR3aa: CASSVGQKNTEAFF
abundance: .; d_gene: TRBD2; v_gene: TRBV2; j_gene: TRBJ2-1; CDR3nt: TGTGCCAGCAGTCCGGGGGGGCCCAAGCAGTTCTTC; CDR3aa: CASSPGGPKQFF
abundance: .; d_gene: .; v_gene: TRBV28; j_gene: TRBJ2-6; CDR3nt: TGTGCCAGCAGCTGGTGGAGGGCGGACTCTGGGGCCAACGTCCTGACTTTC; CDR3aa: CASSWWRADSGANVLTF
abundance: .; d_gene: .; v_gene: TRBV2; j_gene: TRBJ1-1; CDR3nt: TGTGCCAGCAGGGGGGGCACTGAAGCTTTCTTT; CDR3aa: CASRGGTEAFF
abundance: .; d_gene: .; v_gene: TRBV6-5; j_gene: TRBJ1-6; CDR3nt: TGTGCCAGCAGAGGGACTTTGGCAAATTCACCCCTCCACTTT; CDR3aa: CASRGTLANSPLHF
abundance: .; d_gene: TRBD2; v_gene: TRBV5-4; j_gene: TRBJ2-5; CDR3nt: TGTGCCAGCAGCCTCTTCCGGGGGGGGGCCCAACAAGAGACCCAGTACTTC; CDR3aa: CASSLFRGGAQQETQYF
abundance: .; d_gene: TRBD1; v_gene: TRBV14; j_gene: TRBJ2-3; CDR3nt: TGTGCCAGCAGCCAAGAAGGCTACAGGGGGCACTTCACAGATACGCAGTATTTT; CDR3aa: CASSQEGYRGHFTDTQYF
abundance: .; d_gene: TRBD2; v_gene: TRBV14; j_gene: TRBJ2-7; CDR3nt: TGTGCCAGCAGCGCGACTAGCGGGAACTACGAGCAGTACTTC; CDR3aa: CASSATSGNYEQYF
abundance: .; d_gene: .; v_gene: TRBV5-4; j_gene: TRBJ2-1; CDR3nt: TGTGCCAGCAGCCGGGACGGTTACAATGAGCAGTTCTTC; CDR3aa: CASSRDGYNEQFF
abundance: .; d_gene: .; v_gene: TRBV29-1; j_gene: TRBJ2-1; CDR3nt: TGCAGCGTTGCGGGGGCACTAGGCAATGAGCAGTTCTTC; CDR3aa: CSVAGALGNEQFF
abundance: .; d_gene: .; v_gene: TRBV2; j_gene: TRBJ1-5; CDR3nt: TGTGCCAGCACCCGGGACATTTATCAGCCCCAGCATTTT; CDR3aa: CASTRDIYQPQHF
abundance: .; d_gene: .; v_gene: TRBV6-4; j_gene: TRBJ2-3; CDR3nt: TGTGCCAGCAGTGACCCCATGGGGGCGTTTAGCACAGATACGCAGTATTTT; CDR3aa: CASSDPMGAFSTDTQYF
abundance: .; d_gene: .; v_gene: TRBV7-2; j_gene: TRBJ2-5; CDR3nt: TGTGCCAGCACCGTTAGGGGGGGCCGTGAGACCCAGTACTTC; CDR3aa: CASTVRGGRETQYF
abundance: .; d_gene: .; v_gene: TRBV9; j_gene: TRBJ1-1; CDR3nt: TGTGCCAGCAGCCCAATGGGAGGGGGTTGGGACACTGAAGCTTTCTTT; CDR3aa: CASSPMGGGWDTEAFF
abundance: .; d_gene: .; v_gene: TRBV4-1; j_gene: TRBJ2-7; CDR3nt: TGCGCCAGCAGCCAGGAAGACAGAGCTTCTTACGAGCAGTACTTC; CDR3aa: CASSQEDRASYEQYF
abundance: few; d_gene: .; v_gene: TRBV7-2; j_gene: TRBJ1-1; CDR3nt: TGTGCCAGCAGCCAAAGGTCGAACACTGAAGCTTTCTTT; CDR3aa: CASSQRSNTEAFF
abundance: once; d_gene: .; v_gene: TRBV19; j_gene: TRBJ2-3; CDR3nt: TGTGCCAGTAGAGAAGAAAGGGGAGCCACAGATACGCAGTATTTT; CDR3aa: CASREERGATDTQYF
abundance: .; d_gene: .; v_gene: TRBV5-6; j_gene: TRBJ2-7; CDR3nt: TGTGCCAGCAGCGAAGACGGTCTACCCTACGAGCAGTACTTC; CDR3aa: CASSEDGLPYEQYF
abundance: once; d_gene: .; v_gene: TRBV27; j_gene: TRBJ2-3; CDR3nt: TGTGCCAGCAGTAGGGCAGATACGCAGTATTTT; CDR3aa: CASSRADTQYF
abundance: .; d_gene: .; v_gene: TRBV10-3; j_gene: TRBJ1-1; CDR3nt: TGTGCCATCAGTGAGTCATGGGGACTCAAATTTGAAGCTTTCTTT; CDR3aa: CAISESWGLKFEAFF
abundance: .; d_gene: .; v_gene: TRBV27; j_gene: TRBJ2-7; CDR3nt: TGTGCCAGCAGTTCTCGTAGGGGGGAGCAGTACTTC; CDR3aa: CASSSRRGEQYF
abundance: .; d_gene: .; v_gene: TRBV7-9; j_gene: TRBJ2-3; CDR3nt: TGTGCCAGCAGCCCCGACGGGGTTGAGGATACGCAGTATTTT; CDR3aa: CASSPDGVEDTQYF
abundance: .; d_gene: .; v_gene: TRBV12-3/TRBV12-4; j_gene: TRBJ2-7; CDR3nt: TGTGCCAGCAGGAATAGAGGGGGGTACGAGCAGTACTTC; CDR3aa: CASRNRGGYEQYF
abundance: .; d_gene: TRBD1; v_gene: TRBV4-2; j_gene: TRBJ1-1; CDR3nt: TGTGCCAGCAGCCAAGACCAGGGGGGGACTGAAGCTTTCTTT; CDR3aa: CASSQDQGGTEAFF
abundance: .; d_gene: TRBD2; v_gene: TRBV5-1; j_gene: TRBJ2-7; CDR3nt: TGCGCCAGCAGCGCTGATGCAGCGGGACGCGAGCAGTACTTC; CDR3aa: CASSADAAGREQYF
abundance: few; d_gene: .; v_gene: TRBV12-5; j_gene: TRBJ1-2; CDR3nt: TGTGCTAGTGGTTTGGGCGCACCGACACCTGGGGTGTATGGCTACACCTTC; CDR3aa: CASGLGAPTPGVYGYTF
abundance: .; d_gene: .; v_gene: TRBV27; j_gene: TRBJ2-7; CDR3nt: TGTGCCAGCAGTCTCGGCTTCAGTCCGAGCGAGCAGTACTTC; CDR3aa: CASSLGFSPSEQYF
abundance: .; d_gene: .; v_gene: TRBV6-5; j_gene: TRBJ1-4; CDR3nt: TGTGCCAGCAGCGTGACCCTTAATGAAAAACTGTTTTTT; CDR3aa: CASSVTLNEKLFF
abundance: once; d_gene: .; v_gene: TRBV3-1/TRBV3-2; j_gene: TRBJ2-7; CDR3nt: TGTGCCAGCAGCAACCTCGCGTTAGAGCAGTACTTC; CDR3aa: CASSNLALEQYF
abundance: once; d_gene: TRBD1; v_gene: TRBV2; j_gene: TRBJ2-3; CDR3nt: TGTGCCAGCAGCAGGACAGGGGGGGATACGCAGTATTTT; CDR3aa: CASSRTGGDTQYF
abundance: .; d_gene: .; v_gene: TRBV6-6; j_gene: TRBJ2-5; CDR3nt: TGTGCCAGCAGTCTTGGAGTGGGGGACCAAGAGACCCAGTACTTC; CDR3aa: CASSLGVGDQETQYF
abundance: once; d_gene: .; v_gene: TRBV30; j_gene: TRBJ1-5; CDR3nt: TGTGCCTGGAGTGTAAACACAGGGATTCAGCCCCAGCATTTT; CDR3aa: CAWSVNTGIQPQHF
abundance: .; d_gene: TRBD1; v_gene: TRBV5-4; j_gene: TRBJ1-2; CDR3nt: TGTGCCAGCAGCTTGGGAAGGGACAGCCTGAATTACTATGGCTACACCTTC; CDR3aa: CASSLGRDSLNYYGYTF